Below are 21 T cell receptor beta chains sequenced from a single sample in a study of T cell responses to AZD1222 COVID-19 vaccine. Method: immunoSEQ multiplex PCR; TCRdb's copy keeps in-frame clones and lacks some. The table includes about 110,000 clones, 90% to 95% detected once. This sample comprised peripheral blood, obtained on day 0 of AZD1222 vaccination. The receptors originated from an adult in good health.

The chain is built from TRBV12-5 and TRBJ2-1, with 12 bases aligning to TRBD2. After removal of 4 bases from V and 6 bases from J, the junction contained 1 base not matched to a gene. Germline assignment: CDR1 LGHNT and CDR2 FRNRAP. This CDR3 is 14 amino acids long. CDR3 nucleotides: TGTGCTAGTGGTTCTAGCGGGGGGGCCAATGAGCAGTTCTTC. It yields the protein CASGSSGGANEQFF.

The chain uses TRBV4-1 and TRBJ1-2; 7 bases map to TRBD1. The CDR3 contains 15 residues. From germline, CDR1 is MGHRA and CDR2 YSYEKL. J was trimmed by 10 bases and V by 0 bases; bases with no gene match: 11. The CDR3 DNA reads TGCGCCAGCAGCCAAGATGGCGGGACAGCAATGTTCTACACCTTC. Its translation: CASSQDGGTAMFYTF.

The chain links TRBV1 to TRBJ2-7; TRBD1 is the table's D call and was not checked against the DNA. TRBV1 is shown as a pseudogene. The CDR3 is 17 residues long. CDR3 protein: CTSSQPGMGQGADEQYF. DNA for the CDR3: TGCACCAGCAGCCAACCGGGAATGGGACAGGGGGCCGACGAGCAGTACTTC.

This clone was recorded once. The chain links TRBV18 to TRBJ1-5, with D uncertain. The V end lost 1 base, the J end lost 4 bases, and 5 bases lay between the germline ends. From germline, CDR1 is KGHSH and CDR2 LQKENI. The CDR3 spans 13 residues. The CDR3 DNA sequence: TGTGCCAGCTCACCACGTCTAAATCAGCCCCAGCATTTT. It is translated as CASSPRLNQPQHF.

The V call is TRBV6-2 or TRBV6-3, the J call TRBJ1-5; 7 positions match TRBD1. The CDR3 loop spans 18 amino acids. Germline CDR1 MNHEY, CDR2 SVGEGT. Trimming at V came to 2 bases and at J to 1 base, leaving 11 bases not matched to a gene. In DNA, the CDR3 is TGTGCCAGCAGTTACATGTGGGACAGCCTGTCGAGCAATCAGCCCCAGCATTTT. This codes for CASSYMWDSLSSNQPQHF.

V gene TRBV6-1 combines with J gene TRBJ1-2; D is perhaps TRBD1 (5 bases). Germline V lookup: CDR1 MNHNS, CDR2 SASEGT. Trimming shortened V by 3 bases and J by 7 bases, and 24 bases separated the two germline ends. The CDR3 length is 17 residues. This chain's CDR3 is CASSEGGTGIGEPGYTF. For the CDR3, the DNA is TGTGCCAGCAGTGAGGGCGGGACCGGGATTGGGGAACCTGGCTACACCTTC.

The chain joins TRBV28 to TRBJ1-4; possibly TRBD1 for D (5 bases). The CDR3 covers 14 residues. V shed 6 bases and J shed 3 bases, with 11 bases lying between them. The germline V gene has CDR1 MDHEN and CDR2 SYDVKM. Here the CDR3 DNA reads TGTGCCAGCAGGGAGGGGAGAGCTAATGAAAAACTGTTTTTT. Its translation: CASREGRANEKLFF.

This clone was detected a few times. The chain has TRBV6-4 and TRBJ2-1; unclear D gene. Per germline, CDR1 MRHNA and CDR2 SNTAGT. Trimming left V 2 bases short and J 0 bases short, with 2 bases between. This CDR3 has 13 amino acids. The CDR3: CASSDSSYNEQFF. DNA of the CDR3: TGTGCCAGCAGTGACAGCTCCTACAATGAGCAGTTCTTC.

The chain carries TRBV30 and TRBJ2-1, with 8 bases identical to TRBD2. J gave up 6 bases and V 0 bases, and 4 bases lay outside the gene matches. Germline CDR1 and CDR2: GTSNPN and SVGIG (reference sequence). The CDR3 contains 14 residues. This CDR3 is CAWSVLSGSNEQFF. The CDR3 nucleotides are TGTGCCTGGAGTGTATTGAGCGGGAGCAATGAGCAGTTCTTC.

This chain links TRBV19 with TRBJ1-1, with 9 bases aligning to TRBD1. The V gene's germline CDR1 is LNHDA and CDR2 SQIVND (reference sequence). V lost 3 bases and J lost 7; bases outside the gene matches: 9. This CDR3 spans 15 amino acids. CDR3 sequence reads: CASSMVDWTGDEAFF. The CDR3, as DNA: TGTGCCAGTAGTATGGTTGATTGGACAGGGGATGAAGCTTTCTTT.

CDR3 amino acids: CASSLQGLDGYTF. In nucleotides, the CDR3 is TGTGCCAGCAGCCTCCAGGGGTTGGATGGCTACACCTTC. J is TRBJ1-2 and V is TRBV14; possible D gene TRBD1, 6 bases. The CDR3 consists of 13 residues. Trimming took off 4 bases at V and 6 bases at J, with 12 bases between the two ends. The germline gives CDR1 SGHDN, CDR2 FVKESK.

The DNA of the CDR3 is TGTGCCAGCAGCGCAACTAGCGGCTCCTACAATGAGCAGTTCTTC. It is translated as CASSATSGSYNEQFF. The V and J genes are TRBV6-4 and TRBJ2-1; 8 bases match TRBD2. Looked up from germline, CDR1 is MRHNA and CDR2 is SNTAGT. This CDR3 is built from 15 residues. V shed 6 bases, J shed 0 bases, and the junction held 4 bases outside the gene matches.

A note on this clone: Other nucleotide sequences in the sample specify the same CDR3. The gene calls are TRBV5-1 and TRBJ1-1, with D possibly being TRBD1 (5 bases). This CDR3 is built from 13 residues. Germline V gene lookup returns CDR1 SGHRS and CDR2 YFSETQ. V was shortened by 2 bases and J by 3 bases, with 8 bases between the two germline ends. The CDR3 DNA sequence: TGCGCCAGCAGCTTAGGAGGGGACACTGAAGCTTTCTTT. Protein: CASSLGGDTEAFF.

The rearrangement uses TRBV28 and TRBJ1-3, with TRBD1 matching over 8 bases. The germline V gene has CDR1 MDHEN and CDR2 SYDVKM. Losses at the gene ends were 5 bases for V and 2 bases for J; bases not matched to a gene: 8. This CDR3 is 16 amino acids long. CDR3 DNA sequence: TGTGCCAGCAGTAAAGGACAGGGCATCGCTGGAAACACCATATATTTT. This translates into CASSKGQGIAGNTIYF.

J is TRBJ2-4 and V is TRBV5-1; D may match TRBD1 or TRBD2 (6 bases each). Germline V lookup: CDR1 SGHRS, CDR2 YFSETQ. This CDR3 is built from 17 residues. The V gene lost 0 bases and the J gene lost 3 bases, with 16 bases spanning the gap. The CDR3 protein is CASSLGPLQGGKNIQYF. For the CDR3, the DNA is TGCGCCAGCAGCTTGGGCCCATTACAGGGAGGCAAAAACATTCAGTACTTC.

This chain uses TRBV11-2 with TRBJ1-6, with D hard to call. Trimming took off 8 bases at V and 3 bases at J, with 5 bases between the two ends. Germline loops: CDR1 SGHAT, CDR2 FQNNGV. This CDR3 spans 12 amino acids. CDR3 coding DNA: TGTGCCAGCGCGGACTATAATTCACCCCTCCACTTT. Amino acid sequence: CASADYNSPLHF.

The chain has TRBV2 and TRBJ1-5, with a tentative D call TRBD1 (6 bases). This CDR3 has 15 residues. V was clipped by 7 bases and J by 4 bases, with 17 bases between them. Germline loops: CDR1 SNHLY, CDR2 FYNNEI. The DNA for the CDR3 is TGTGCCAGCAAAAAGGACAGCATCGAGAATCAGCCCCAGCATTTT. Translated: CASKKDSIENQPQHF.

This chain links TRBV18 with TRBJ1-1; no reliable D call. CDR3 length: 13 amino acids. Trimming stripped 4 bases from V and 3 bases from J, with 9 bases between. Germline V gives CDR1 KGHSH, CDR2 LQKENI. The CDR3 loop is CASSLRTDTEAFF. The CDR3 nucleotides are TGTGCCAGCTCACTTCGGACGGACACTGAAGCTTTCTTT.

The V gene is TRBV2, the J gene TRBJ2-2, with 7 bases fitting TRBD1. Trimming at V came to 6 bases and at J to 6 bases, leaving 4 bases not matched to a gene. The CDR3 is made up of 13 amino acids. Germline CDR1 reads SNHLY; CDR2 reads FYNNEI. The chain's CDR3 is CASRKGASGELFF. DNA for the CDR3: TGTGCCAGCAGGAAGGGGGCGTCCGGGGAGCTGTTTTTT. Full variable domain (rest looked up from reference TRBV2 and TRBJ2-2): EPEVTQTPSHQVTQMGQEVILRCVPISNHLYFYWYRQILGQKVEFLVSFYNNEISEKSEIFDDQFSVERPDGSNFTLKIRSTKLEDSAMYFCASRKGASGELFFGEGSRLTVL.

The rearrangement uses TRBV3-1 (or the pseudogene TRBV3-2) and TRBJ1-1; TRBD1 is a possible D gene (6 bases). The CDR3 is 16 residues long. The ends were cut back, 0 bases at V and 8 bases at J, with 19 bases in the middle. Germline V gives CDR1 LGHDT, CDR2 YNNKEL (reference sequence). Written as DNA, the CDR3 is TGTGCCAGCAGCCAAGAGGGGGTCCCGGGCAGGGGAGAAGCTTTCTTT. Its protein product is CASSQEGVPGRGEAFF.

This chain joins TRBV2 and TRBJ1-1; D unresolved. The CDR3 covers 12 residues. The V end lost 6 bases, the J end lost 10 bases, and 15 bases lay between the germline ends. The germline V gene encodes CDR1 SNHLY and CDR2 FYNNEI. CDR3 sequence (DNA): TGTGCCAGCAGCTCCGGCCTGCCGACAGCTTTCTTT. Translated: CASSSGLPTAFF. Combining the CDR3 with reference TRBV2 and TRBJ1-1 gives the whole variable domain EPEVTQTPSHQVTQMGQEVILRCVPISNHLYFYWYRQILGQKVEFLVSFYNNEISEKSEIFDDQFSVERPDGSNFTLKIRSTKLEDSAMYFCASSSGLPTAFFGQGTRLTVV.